This is a list of T cell receptor beta chains from one sample in a study of T-cell memory formation after mild COVID-19. TCRdb independently ran MiXCR on the 5' RACE reads; one entry per CDR3 protein. The table records hundreds of thousands of distinct CDR3 sequences, around a sixth of them present only once. The source material was PBMCs or a T cell subset sorted from them (not recorded which). These receptors were taken from a man between 18 and 29 years old who had mild COVID-19 (a few samples of this study predate the infection). Cell type and time point are not known. Both conserved end residues are part of each CDR3. A D gene is named only where the DNA matches it firmly. Some rows mark clone size as missing; the rest say once, few, many or name a class of expanded clone.

abundance	d_gene	v_gene	j_gene	CDR3nt	CDR3aa
once	TRBD2	TRBV12-3/TRBV12-4	TRBJ2-3	TGTGCCAGCAGTTCAGGGCTAGCGGCAACCACAGATACGCAGTATTTT	CASSSGLAATTDTQYF
many	TRBD2	TRBV4-3	TRBJ2-5	TGCGCCAGCAGCCAAGGGTCCGGGACTAACTTGGAGACCCAGTACTTC	CASSQGSGTNLETQYF
NA	TRBD2	TRBV7-2	TRBJ2-3	TGTGCCAGCAGCTTAACTAGCGGGGTGCGCACAGATACGCAGTATTTT	CASSLTSGVRTDTQYF
NA	NA	TRBV28	TRBJ1-3	TGTGCCAGCAGGGAGGGCCCTCACACCATATATTTT	CASREGPHTIYF
few	TRBD1	TRBV7-6	TRBJ2-7	TGTGCCAGCAGCTTCCTCAGGACAGGCTACGAGCAGTACTTC	CASSFLRTGYEQYF
many	NA	TRBV20-1	TRBJ2-7	TGCAGTGCTAGTGAAGGGTACGAGCAGTACTTC	CSASEGYEQYF
many	TRBD2	TRBV28	TRBJ2-1	TGTGCCAGCAGTCCCCCCCCTAGCGGGGGGACCCATGAGCAGTTCTTC	CASSPPPSGGTHEQFF
NA	NA	TRBV7-9	TRBJ2-4	TGTGCCAGCAGCCCAGAGGGACACCATCAGTACTTC	CASSPEGHHQYF
few	TRBD2	TRBV15	TRBJ2-1	TGTGCCACCAGCGGACCCGGGGGGAGGTCCTACAATGAGCAGTTCTTC	CATSGPGGRSYNEQFF
few	NA	TRBV6-2/TRBV6-3	TRBJ1-5	TGTGCCGCAAAGGGGCAGGGGAATCAGCCCCAGCATTTT	CAAKGQGNQPQHF
NA	NA	TRBV19	TRBJ2-1	TGTGCCAGTAGTATGGCTGTGGCTGAGCAGTTCTTC	CASSMAVAEQFF
NA	NA	TRBV6-5	TRBJ2-6	TGTGCCAGCAGTTACTCACGGCGCTCTGGGGCCAACGTCCTGACTTTC	CASSYSRRSGANVLTF
few	NA	TRBV6-5	TRBJ2-2	TGTGCCAGCACCCGGACCGCGAACACCGGGGAGCTGTTTTTT	CASTRTANTGELFF
few	TRBD2	TRBV25-1	TRBJ2-1	TGTGCCAGCAATTACGGGGGGGCCGGAATCAATGAGCAGTTCTTC	CASNYGGAGINEQFF
few	NA	TRBV7-2	TRBJ2-5	TGTGCCAGCAGCCCCACCCTCTCGGAACCCTACTTC	CASSPTLSEPYF
NA	TRBD2	TRBV19	TRBJ2-7	TGTGCCAGTAGTACCGGTAGCGGGGCTGAGAGCTCCTACGAGCAGTACTTC	CASSTGSGAESSYEQYF
few	TRBD2	TRBV18	TRBJ2-7	TGTGCCAGCTCACCGGGGACTAGCGGGGGAAACTACGAGCAGTACTTC	CASSPGTSGGNYEQYF
NA	NA	TRBV6-5	TRBJ1-1	TGTGCCAGCAGCGACACAATGAACACTGAAGCTTTCTTT	CASSDTMNTEAFF
few	NA	TRBV15	TRBJ1-5	TGTGCCACCAGCAGACAGGGTATAGGTAATCAGCCCCAGCATTTT	CATSRQGIGNQPQHF
few	NA	TRBV3-1	TRBJ2-1	TGTGCCAGCAGCCAAGACGGGATAGGCCAACTCTACAATGAGCAGTTCTTC	CASSQDGIGQLYNEQFF
few	TRBD1	TRBV6-2/TRBV6-3	TRBJ2-7	TGTGCCAGCAGCACTACAGGGGGCGCGTACGAGCAGTACTTC	CASSTTGGAYEQYF
many	TRBD1	TRBV3-1	TRBJ1-2	TGTGCCAGCAGCCTTAATTTCGCAGGGGGCGGCTACACCTTC	CASSLNFAGGGYTF
NA	NA	TRBV7-2	TRBJ1-2	TGTGCCAGCAGCTTAGTTCAGGGGCGCGGCTATGGCTACACCTTC	CASSLVQGRGYGYTF
few	NA	TRBV29-1	TRBJ2-2	TGCAGCGCCTGGGACACCGGGGAGCTGTTTTTT	CSAWDTGELFF
few	TRBD1	TRBV7-9	TRBJ2-5	TGTGCCAGCAGCTTGGTGGGACAGCGAATCCAAGAGACCCAGTACTTC	CASSLVGQRIQETQYF